A single sample is the source of the 30 T cell receptor beta chains below, sequenced in a study of cytomegalovirus exposure and HLA in healthy donors. PCR involved 60 Vbeta and 13 Jbeta primers. TCRdb's table, derived via immunoSEQ multiplex PCR, lists solely in-frame clones and lacks some. The sample comprises some 110,000 clones, 77% of which are singletons, and 10% to 15% rests with the top ten. Sequences were obtained from PBMCs. The receptor set was obtained from a woman aged 40 to 49 in good health and CMV-seropositive.

The J gene is TRBJ2-1, the V gene TRBV9; D may be TRBD2 (5 bases). Germline V gives CDR1 SGDLS, CDR2 YYNGEE. The CDR3 extends over 14 amino acids. Between the trimmed V and J ends, which lost 2 bases and 10 bases, there was a span of 16 bases. The CDR3 sequence: CASSVSLRTEEQFF. The CDR3 nucleotides are TGTGCCAGCAGCGTCTCACTACGGACTGAGGAGCAGTTCTTC.

This clone has more than one count but fewer than ten. This chain links TRBV2 with TRBJ2-2, with D perhaps TRBD2 (7 bases). The CDR3 covers 14 residues. Germline V gene lookup returns CDR1 SNHLY and CDR2 FYNNEI. Trimming shortened V by 7 bases and J by 6 bases, and 15 bases separated the two germline ends. This chain's CDR3 is CASIIRGGAGELFF. Here the CDR3 DNA reads TGTGCCAGCATTATAAGAGGGGGGGCCGGGGAGCTGTTTTTT.

This chain links TRBV6-6 with TRBJ1-5; a weak D match, TRBD1 (5 bases). This CDR3 contains 16 residues. V was pared by 0 bases and J by 0 bases, with 9 bases between. Germline V gives CDR1 MNHNY, CDR2 SVGAGI (reference sequence). CDR3 coding DNA: TGTGCCAGCAGTTACTCGCAGGGAAGTAGCAATCAGCCCCAGCATTTT. It translates to CASSYSQGSSNQPQHF.

This sequence joins TRBV11-2 and TRBJ2-3, with D possibly matching TRBD2 (5 bases). Germline V gene sequence: CDR1 SGHAT, CDR2 FQNNGV. This CDR3 region has 15 residues. With 1 base removed from V and 4 bases from J, the gap between germline ends came to 12 bases. The CDR3 is CASSLGGNEADTQYF. DNA of the CDR3: TGTGCCAGCAGCTTAGGAGGGAATGAGGCAGATACGCAGTATTTT. Supplemented by reference TRBV11-2 and TRBJ2-3, the full variable domain reads EAGVAQSPRYKIIEKRQSVAFWCNPISGHATLYWYQQILGQGPKLLIQFQNNGVVDDSQLPKDRFSAERLKGVDSTLKIQPAKLEDSAVYLCASSLGGNEADTQYFGPGTRLTVL.

This chain joins TRBV11-3 and TRBJ2-7; 7 bases agree with TRBD1. CDR1 is SGHNT, CDR2 YENEEA, per germline. J lost 9 bases, V lost 5 bases, and 10 bases had no gene match. CDR3 length: 13 residues. The CDR3 nucleotides are TGTGCCAGCAGCACCACTGTACAGGGGACGCAGTACTTC. Its translation: CASSTTVQGTQYF.

V usage is TRBV6-4 and J usage is TRBJ2-7, with 9 bases lining up with TRBD1. This CDR3 spans 17 amino acids. Per the germline V gene, CDR1 is MRHNA and CDR2 is SNTAGT. V gave up 5 bases and J gave up 3 bases; unmatched junction bases: 14. The CDR3 spells CASSRAIFRQGVYEQYF. The CDR3 DNA reads as TGTGCCAGCAGTAGGGCTATTTTTCGACAGGGGGTCTACGAGCAGTACTTC.

The genes are TRBV6-5 and TRBJ2-7; 8 bases align to TRBD1. This CDR3 contains 15 residues. The germline V gene encodes CDR1 MNHEY and CDR2 SVGAGI. The V segment lost 6 bases and the J segment 1 base; nucleotides outside the gene matches: 8. CDR3 in DNA: TGTGCCAGCAGGACCAGGGGGCAGAAGTCCTACGAGCAGTACTTC. Protein sequence: CASRTRGQKSYEQYF.

CDR3 amino acids: CASSLESSVLYEQYF. For the CDR3, the DNA is TGCGCCAGCAGCTTGGAGTCTAGTGTGCTCTACGAGCAGTACTTC. This chain links TRBV5-1 with TRBJ2-7; D call uncertain. CDR1 is SGHRS and CDR2 is YFSETQ in the germline V gene. CDR3 length: 15 residues. The V gene lost 0 bases and the J gene lost 3 bases, with 13 bases spanning the gap.

This clone was seen only once. The V gene is TRBV15, the J gene TRBJ2-3; D unresolved. Trimming removed 4 bases from V and 3 bases from J, with 8 bases in between. Germline CDR1 and CDR2: LNHNV and YYDKDF (reference sequence). The CDR3 consists of 13 residues. The DNA of the CDR3 is TGTGCCACCAGCACCGCTAGAACAGATACGCAGTATTTT. Protein sequence: CATSTARTDTQYF.

This chain links TRBV9 with TRBJ2-1, with TRBD2 matching 8 bases. Unmatched junction bases numbered 2, after V lost 0 bases and J lost 3 bases. This CDR3 comprises 15 residues. Per germline, CDR1 SGDLS and CDR2 YYNGEE. The CDR3 sequence: CASSVAGTSYNEQFF. CDR3 nucleotide sequence: TGTGCCAGCAGCGTAGCCGGGACTAGCTACAATGAGCAGTTCTTC.

This sequence joins TRBV6-5 and TRBJ2-7; D is possibly TRBD2 (5 bases). The CDR3 runs to 14 residues. Germline assignment: CDR1 MNHEY and CDR2 SVGAGI. Trimming took 7 bases from V and 4 from J, leaving 17 bases between them. The CDR3 protein is CASKDAGLPYEQYF. The CDR3 bases are TGTGCCAGCAAGGACGCTGGACTCCCTTACGAGCAGTACTTC.

This CDR3 is CAWSAVGGGNTIYF. The CDR3 nucleotides read TGTGCCTGGAGTGCCGTGGGAGGTGGAAACACCATATATTTT. The chain employs TRBV30 and TRBJ1-3, with D uncertain. The CDR3 is 14 residues long. CDR1 is GTSNPN, CDR2 SVGIG, per germline (reference sequence). V was shortened by 1 base and J by 3 bases, with 10 bases between the two germline ends.

The chain uses TRBV6-4 and TRBJ2-2; 9 bases align to TRBD2. Germline CDR1 MRHNA, CDR2 SNTAGT. CDR3 length: 15 amino acids. V lost 8 bases, J lost 7 bases, and 11 bases stayed unmatched. DNA of the CDR3: TGTGCCAGCCCCCTGAGGTGCGGGAGGGACGGGGAGCTGTTTTTT. This sequence encodes CASPLRCGRDGELFF.

J is TRBJ2-5 and V is TRBV2; D is perhaps TRBD2 (5 bases). V lost 7 bases and J lost 5, with 17 bases in between. The CDR3 runs 14 residues. Germline lookup yields CDR1 SNHLY and CDR2 FYNNEI. The CDR3 spells CASKPGLSLETQYF. In nucleotides, the CDR3 is TGTGCCAGCAAACCGGGGTTATCGCTCGAGACCCAGTACTTC.

The rearrangement uses TRBV30 and TRBJ2-7; 8 bases map to TRBD1. Losses at the gene ends were 3 bases for V and 5 bases for J; bases not matched to a gene: 3. The CDR3 extends over 12 amino acids. Looked up from germline, CDR1 is GTSNPN and CDR2 is SVGIG (reference sequence). The CDR3 coding sequence is TGTGCCTGGAGGGAGGACAGGGACGAGCAGTACTTC. Translating it yields CAWREDRDEQYF.

J is TRBJ1-1 and V is TRBV30, with D tentatively TRBD1 (6 bases). V was clipped by 4 bases and J by 7 bases, with 25 bases between them. This CDR3 region has 16 residues. The germline gives CDR1 GTSNPN, CDR2 SVGIG (reference sequence). DNA of the CDR3: TGTGCCTGGACCCTCCGTTGGGGGCAGGGAAAAAATGAAGCTTTCTTT. Its protein product is CAWTLRWGQGKNEAFF.

The chain uses TRBV2 and TRBJ1-1; D gene unclear. V was cut by 0 bases and J by 4 bases, with 12 bases left in between. The CDR3 length is 15 residues. Germline V CDR1 and CDR2: SNHLY, FYNNEI. The CDR3 region has the DNA TGTGCCAGCAGTGAAGCAGGAGTTGGAGGCACTGAAGCTTTCTTT. As protein: CASSEAGVGGTEAFF.

The V and J genes are TRBV23-1 and TRBJ2-3; no reliable D call. TRBV23-1 is designated an ORF whose function remains uncertain. This CDR3 is built from 13 residues. V was trimmed by 6 bases and J by 8 bases, leaving 15 bases between them. CDR3 in DNA: TGCGCCAGCAGCCGAATTGGGTCGGGTACGCAGTATTTT. Translating it yields CASSRIGSGTQYF.

This clone has a handful of counts. V and J are TRBV4-1 and TRBJ2-1; TRBD2 might be the D (5 bases). CDR1 and CDR2 (germline): MGHRA, YSYEKL. The V gene lost 0 bases and the J gene lost 15 bases, with 15 bases spanning the gap. The CDR3 consists of 13 residues. In nucleotides, the CDR3 is TGCGCCAGCAGCCAAGAAGGAACTAGATTGAGGTTCTTC. Translating gives CASSQEGTRLRFF.

The chain is built from TRBV5-1 and TRBJ1-1; D gene unclear. Looked up from germline, CDR1 is SGHRS and CDR2 is YFSETQ. V was trimmed by 1 base and J by 4 bases, leaving 8 bases between them. The CDR3 extends over 13 amino acids. The CDR3 DNA reads as TGCGCCAGCAGCTTGAGAGGTTCCACTGAAGCTTTCTTT. This translates into CASSLRGSTEAFF.

The chain couples TRBV30 to TRBJ2-1; TRBD2 matches 14 bases. Germline V gene lookup returns CDR1 GTSNPN and CDR2 SVGIG (reference sequence). V was pared by 3 bases and J by 8 bases, with 3 bases of the junction left unmatched. This CDR3 region has 14 residues. The CDR3, as DNA: TGTGCCTGGAGCCTGGGACTAGCGGGAGATGAGCAGTTCTTC. Protein sequence: CAWSLGLAGDEQFF.

This chain joins TRBV6-5 and TRBJ2-2, with 9 bases that match TRBD2. Germline CDR1 reads MNHEY; CDR2 reads SVGAGI. The CDR3 contains 15 residues. V was pared by 5 bases and J by 2 bases, with 3 bases of the junction left unmatched. The CDR3: CASSPTSGNTGELFF. CDR3 nucleotides: TGTGCCAGCAGTCCGACTAGCGGAAACACCGGGGAGCTGTTTTTT.

The chain is built from TRBV4-1 and TRBJ2-5; 9 bases map to TRBD2. Looked up from germline, CDR1 is MGHRA and CDR2 is YSYEKL. The length of the CDR3 is 16 residues. J gave up 4 bases and V 4 bases, and 10 bases lay outside the gene matches. CDR3 in amino acids: CASSRNGEREVETQYF. CDR3 DNA: TGCGCCAGCAGCCGGAACGGGGAGCGGGAGGTAGAGACCCAGTACTTC.

The chain combines TRBV28 with TRBJ1-5; D not certain. The CDR3 extends over 15 amino acids. From germline, CDR1 is MDHEN and CDR2 SYDVKM. V was trimmed by 2 bases and J by 4 bases, leaving 12 bases between them. The CDR3 here is CASSLSGVLNQPQHF. CDR3 DNA sequence: TGTGCCAGCAGTTTAAGCGGGGTTTTAAATCAGCCCCAGCATTTT.

This clone was seen a few times. V gene TRBV5-1 combines with J gene TRBJ2-7; 9 bases agree with TRBD1. Germline lookup yields CDR1 SGHRS and CDR2 YFSETQ. The CDR3 length is 12 residues. V lost 7 bases and J lost 7; bases outside the gene matches: 6. The CDR3 loop reads CASWDRVVEQYF. CDR3 nucleotide sequence: TGCGCCAGCTGGGACAGGGTAGTGGAGCAGTACTTC. Supplemented by reference TRBV5-1 and TRBJ2-7, the full variable domain reads KAGVTQTPRYLIKTRGQQVTLSCSPISGHRSVSWYQQTPGQGLQFLFEYFSETQRNKGNFPGRFSGRQFSNSRSEMNVSTLELGDSALYLCASWDRVVEQYFGPGTRLTVT.

This rearrangement joins TRBV6-4 to TRBJ1-1; a weak D match, TRBD1 (5 bases). Trimming left V 2 bases short and J 7 bases short, with 11 bases between. This CDR3 has 13 amino acids. CDR1 and CDR2 (germline): MRHNA, SNTAGT. In DNA form, the CDR3 reads TGTGCCAGCAGTGACACGGGCGGGGGTGAAGCTTTCTTT. Protein: CASSDTGGGEAFF.

This rearrangement joins TRBV30 to TRBJ1-2, with D possibly being TRBD1 (5 bases). The V gene's germline CDR1 is GTSNPN and CDR2 SVGIG (reference sequence). This CDR3 has 13 amino acids. V lost 1 base to trimming and J lost 7 bases, with 13 bases between them. CDR3 protein: CAWSEQDQAGYTF. CDR3 coding DNA: TGTGCCTGGAGTGAACAGGACCAGGCTGGCTACACCTTC.

V and J are TRBV30 and TRBJ1-2, with no clear D. Germline CDR1 and CDR2: GTSNPN and SVGIG (reference sequence). With 1 base removed from V and 6 bases from J, the gap between germline ends came to 12 bases. This CDR3 contains 13 residues. The CDR3 nucleotides are TGTGCCTGGAGTGAAAGGTGGAGGAATGGCTACACCTTC. As protein: CAWSERWRNGYTF. The variable domain in full, with the rest retrieved from reference TRBV30 and TRBJ1-2, is SQTIHQWPATLVQPVGSPLSLECTVEGTSNPNLYWYRQAAGRGLQLLFYSVGIGQISSEVPQNLSASRPQDRQFILSSKKLLLSDSGFYLCAWSERWRNGYTFGSGTRLTVV.

The chain combines TRBV28 with TRBJ1-5; D ambiguous. The CDR3 runs to 16 residues. The germline V gene has CDR1 MDHEN and CDR2 SYDVKM. Between the trimmed V and J ends, which lost 6 bases and 0 bases, there was a span of 15 bases. The CDR3 sequence: CASSPSVSDSNQPQHF. The CDR3 bases are TGTGCCAGCAGCCCCTCAGTCTCCGATAGCAATCAGCCCCAGCATTTT. The full variable domain, rest sourced from reference TRBV28 and TRBJ1-5, is DVKVTQSSRYLVKRTGEKVFLECVQDMDHENMFWYRQDPGLGLRLIYFSYDVKMKEKGDIPEGYSVSREKKERFSLILESASTNQTSMYLCASSPSVSDSNQPQHFGDGTRLSIL.

The gene calls are TRBV6-1 and TRBJ2-7; TRBD2 is a possible D gene (5 bases). Germline V lookup: CDR1 MNHNS, CDR2 SASEGT. The CDR3 extends over 14 amino acids. V gave up 4 bases and J gave up 5 bases, with 15 bases separating them. The DNA for the CDR3 is TGTGCCAGCAGTGCTAACTTCGGACTGCACGAGCAGTACTTC. This translates into CASSANFGLHEQYF.